One sample yielded the 20 T cell receptor beta chains listed below, sequenced in a study of radiation and T cells in renal cell carcinoma. The assay was immunoSEQ multiplex PCR, and TCRdb's table has in-frame clones only and misses some. The table has 150,000 or so clones, about 87% seen once. The time point: baseline pretreatment blood. The treatment is: 15 Gy SBRT to primary tumor, nephrectomy 4 weeks later. The starting material was blood, obtained from a patient whose treatment included radiotherapy and nephrectomy. Receptors were obtained from a woman in her 70s with renal cell carcinoma.

V is TRBV7-2 and J is TRBJ2-6; the D is unclear. Germline values: CDR1 SGHTA, CDR2 FQGNSA. The CDR3 length is 13 residues. V shed 0 bases and J shed 4 bases, with 1 base lying between them. CDR3 amino acids: CASSLAGANVLTF. In DNA form, the CDR3 reads TGTGCCAGCAGCTTAGCCGGGGCCAACGTCCTGACTTTC.

Written as DNA, the CDR3 is TGCGCCAGCAGCCAAGATACCATCCCGTGGCAAGTGAACACTGAAGCTTTCTTT. Residues: CASSQDTIPWQVNTEAFF. The genes are TRBV4-3 and TRBJ1-1; no clear D. The CDR3 is made up of 18 amino acids. CDR1 is LGHNA and CDR2 is YSLEER in the germline V gene. V lost 0 bases and J 0 bases, leaving 17 bases between the germline ends.

The chain carries TRBV28 and TRBJ1-1; D unresolved. The CDR3 totals 16 residues. Germline values: CDR1 MDHEN, CDR2 SYDVKM. Trimming shortened V by 5 bases and J by 1 base, and 17 bases separated the two germline ends. CDR3 amino acids: CASSTRTKGPNTEAFF. CDR3 bases: TGTGCCAGCAGTACCCGGACTAAAGGCCCGAACACTGAAGCTTTCTTT.

This chain links TRBV7-2 with TRBJ1-2, with 9 bases fitting TRBD1. Germline values: CDR1 SGHTA, CDR2 FQGNSA. The V and J ends lost 5 bases and 4 bases, in that order; junction bases with no gene match: 8. The CDR3 totals 15 residues. CDR3 sequence: CASSRDRDEGYGYTF. The CDR3 bases are TGTGCCAGCAGCCGGGACAGGGATGAGGGCTATGGCTACACCTTC. The entire variable domain, with the rest obtained from reference TRBV7-2 and TRBJ1-2, is as follows: GAGVSQSPSNKVTEKGKDVELRCDPISGHTALYWYRQSLGQGLEFLIYFQGNSAPDKSGLPSDRFSAERTGGSVSTLTIQRTQQEDSAVYLCASSRDRDEGYGYTFGSGTRLTVV.

This clone was detected only once. The chain recombines TRBV5-4 with TRBJ1-6; 7 bases are a match to TRBD1. Germline loops: CDR1 SGHNT, CDR2 YYREEE (reference sequence). This CDR3 has 14 residues. Losses at the gene ends were 5 bases for V and 15 bases for J; bases not matched to a gene: 14. CDR3 DNA sequence: TGTGCCAGCAGTTACGACATAGGGGGCAAGGACCTCCACTTT. Translation gives CASSYDIGGKDLHF.

This clone showed up just once. The chain recombines TRBV5-1 with TRBJ1-1; 9 bases line up with TRBD1. This CDR3 region has 15 residues. J lost 6 bases, V lost 3 bases, and 9 bases had no gene match. Germline V gene lookup returns CDR1 SGHRS and CDR2 YFSETQ. CDR3 DNA sequence: TGCGCCAGCAGCTGGGGACAGGGTGTTTCCTCTGAAGCTTTCTTT. Translation: CASSWGQGVSSEAFF.

The chain links TRBV30 to TRBJ1-2; 12 bases are a match to TRBD1. The CDR3 is 16 amino acids. Germline trimming cut 2 bases from V and 8 bases from J; bases unmatched to any gene: 12. CDR1 is GTSNPN, CDR2 SVGIG, per germline (reference sequence). CDR3 coding DNA: TGTGCCTGGAGTAACAGGGACAGGGGGCTGGTAAGAGGCTACACCTTC. Its translation is CAWSNRDRGLVRGYTF.

This clone has more than one count but fewer than ten. Additional DNA sequences in this sample encode the identical CDR3. This chain connects TRBV11-2 to TRBJ1-6, with D uncertain. Germline CDR1 and CDR2: SGHAT and FQNNGV. The CDR3 has 12 amino acids. V was shortened by 5 bases and J by 10 bases, with 9 bases between the two germline ends. This chain's CDR3 is CASSPPSSPLHF. DNA for the CDR3: TGTGCCAGCAGCCCACCCTCCTCACCCCTCCACTTT.

This clone has only a few counts. V usage is TRBV7-3 and J usage is TRBJ1-1; 8 bases fit TRBD1. This CDR3 comprises 14 residues. V dropped 3 bases and J dropped 7; count of bases not matched to a gene: 7. Germline V gives CDR1 SGHTA, CDR2 FQGTGA. CDR3 bases: TGTGCCAGCAGCTTGGGGAGGACAGGGAGTGAAGCTTTCTTT. Protein sequence: CASSLGRTGSEAFF.

Comments on this clone: Different DNA sequences within this sample yield the same CDR3. The V call is TRBV28, the J call TRBJ1-6; no clear D gene. Germline V gene lookup returns CDR1 MDHEN and CDR2 SYDVKM. V lost 5 bases and J lost 10, with 9 bases in between. The length of the CDR3 is 12 residues. CDR3 DNA sequence: TGTGCCAGCAGTCTAACACCGTCACCCCTCCACTTT. Encoded protein: CASSLTPSPLHF. Supplemented by reference TRBV28 and TRBJ1-6, the full variable domain reads DVKVTQSSRYLVKRTGEKVFLECVQDMDHENMFWYRQDPGLGLRLIYFSYDVKMKEKGDIPEGYSVSREKKERFSLILESASTNQTSMYLCASSLTPSPLHFGNGTRLTVT.

The rearrangement links TRBV6-1 to TRBJ1-6; 8 nucleotides align to TRBD1. The CDR3 has 16 amino acids. CDR1 is MNHNS and CDR2 is SASEGT in the germline V gene. Trimming at V came to 0 bases and at J to 6 bases, leaving 4 bases not matched to a gene. CDR3 loop: CASSEAGQGSNSPLHF. CDR3 nucleotide sequence: TGTGCCAGCAGTGAAGCAGGACAGGGTAGTAATTCACCCCTCCACTTT.

The chain joins TRBV4-1 to TRBJ2-3, with 12 bases aligning to TRBD2. From germline, CDR1 is MGHRA and CDR2 YSYEKL. With 0 bases clipped from V and 1 base from J, the junction kept 5 bases outside the gene matches. This CDR3 is 18 amino acids long. The CDR3 DNA reads TGCGCCAGCAGCCAAGACTACAGGACTAGCGGGGGCACAGATACGCAGTATTTT. It specifies CASSQDYRTSGGTDTQYF.

The rearrangement links TRBV27 to TRBJ1-2, with unresolved D. The germline V gene encodes CDR1 MNHEY and CDR2 SMNVEV (reference sequence). Trimming stripped 6 bases from V and 4 bases from J, with 15 bases between. This CDR3 is 14 amino acids long. CDR3 nucleotide sequence: TGTGCCAGCAGCCGCGGGCAATCCGCCTATGGCTACACCTTC. Protein: CASSRGQSAYGYTF.

The count of this clone is one. The chain carries TRBV18 and TRBJ1-6, with D maybe TRBD1 (6 bases). The V gene's germline CDR1 is KGHSH and CDR2 LQKENI. The length of the CDR3 is 17 residues. V lost 6 bases and J lost 1, with 16 bases in between. The CDR3 is CASSYEQGMSYNSPLHF. DNA for the CDR3: TGTGCCAGCTCGTACGAACAGGGAATGTCCTATAATTCACCCCTCCACTTT.

V and J are TRBV15 and TRBJ2-1, with a weak D call TRBD1 (5 bases). Germline-derived CDR1 and CDR2 are LNHNV and YYDKDF (reference sequence). This CDR3 has 16 residues. The V end was cut by 1 base, the J end by 0 bases, with 10 bases between. In DNA, the CDR3 is TGTGCCACCAGCAGAGGAGACAGCCACTCCTACAATGAGCAGTTCTTC. Translated: CATSRGDSHSYNEQFF.

This sequence joins TRBV7-9 and TRBJ1-2; D remains unclear. V lost 2 bases, J lost 7 bases, and 14 bases lay in between. Germline-derived CDR1 and CDR2 are SEHNR and FQNEAQ (reference sequence). The CDR3 extends over 14 amino acids. In DNA form, the CDR3 reads TGTGCCAGCAGCTTATCACATCTGGGTCTTGGCTACACCTTC. Its translation is CASSLSHLGLGYTF.

This chain joins TRBV18 and TRBJ2-5; 8 nucleotides line up with TRBD1. Trimming at V came to 5 bases and at J to 4 bases, leaving 9 bases not matched to a gene. The CDR3 extends over 15 amino acids. Germline-derived CDR1 and CDR2 are KGHSH and LQKENI. The chain's CDR3 is CASSFSTGARETQYF. The CDR3 DNA is TGTGCCAGCTCATTTTCGACAGGGGCGAGAGAGACCCAGTACTTC.

This chain uses TRBV23-1 with TRBJ1-1; D gene unclear. TRBV23-1 is an ORF for which the function is uncertain. The CDR3 is 14 amino acids. The V and J ends lost 0 bases and 0 bases respectively, with 5 bases between them. CDR3 DNA: TGCGCCAGCAGTCAATCAAGGATGAACACTGAAGCTTTCTTT. Amino acids: CASSQSRMNTEAFF.

Here the CDR3 DNA reads TGTGCCAGCAGCTTGGGAACCCCATACAATGAGCAGTTCTTC. It translates to CASSLGTPYNEQFF. The chain is built from TRBV5-6 and TRBJ2-1; D is ambiguous. The CDR3 runs 14 residues. CDR1 is SGHDT and CDR2 is YYEEEE in the germline V gene. Trimming pared 0 bases from V and 4 bases from J, leaving 8 bases between.

This chain links TRBV15 with TRBJ2-5, with TRBD2 identical over 7 bases. With V trimmed by 0 bases and J by 4 bases, 5 bases remained unmatched. The CDR3 extends over 15 amino acids. In germline, CDR1 is LNHNV, CDR2 YYDKDF (reference sequence). CDR3 in amino acids: CATSRDFGGGETQYF. The DNA for the CDR3 is TGTGCCACCAGCAGAGATTTTGGGGGGGGAGAGACCCAGTACTTC.